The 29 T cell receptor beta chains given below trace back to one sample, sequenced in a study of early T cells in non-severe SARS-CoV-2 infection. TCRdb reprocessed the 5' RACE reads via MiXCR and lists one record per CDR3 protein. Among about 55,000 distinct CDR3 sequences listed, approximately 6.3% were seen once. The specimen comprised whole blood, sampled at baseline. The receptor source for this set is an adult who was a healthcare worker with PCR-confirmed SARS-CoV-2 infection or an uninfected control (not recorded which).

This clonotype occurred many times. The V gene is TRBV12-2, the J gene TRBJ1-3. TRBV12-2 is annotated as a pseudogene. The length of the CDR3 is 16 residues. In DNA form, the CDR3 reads TGTGCAAGTCGCCTAGACGGGACTCCTGCTGGAAACACCATATATTTT. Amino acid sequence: CASRLDGTPAGNTIYF.

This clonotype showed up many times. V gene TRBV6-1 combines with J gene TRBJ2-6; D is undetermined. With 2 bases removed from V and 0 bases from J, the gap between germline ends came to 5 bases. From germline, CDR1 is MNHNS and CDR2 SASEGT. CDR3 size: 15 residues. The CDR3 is CASSEQPSGANVLTF. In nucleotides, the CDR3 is TGTGCCAGCAGTGAACAGCCCTCTGGGGCCAACGTCCTGACTTTC.

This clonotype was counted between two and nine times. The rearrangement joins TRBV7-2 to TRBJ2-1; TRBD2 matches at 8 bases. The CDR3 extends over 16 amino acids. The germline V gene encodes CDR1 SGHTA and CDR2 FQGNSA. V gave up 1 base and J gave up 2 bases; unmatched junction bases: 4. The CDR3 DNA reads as TGTGCCAGCAGCTTAGTGGCGGGGGGCCCCTACAATGAGCAGTTCTTC. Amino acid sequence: CASSLVAGGPYNEQFF.

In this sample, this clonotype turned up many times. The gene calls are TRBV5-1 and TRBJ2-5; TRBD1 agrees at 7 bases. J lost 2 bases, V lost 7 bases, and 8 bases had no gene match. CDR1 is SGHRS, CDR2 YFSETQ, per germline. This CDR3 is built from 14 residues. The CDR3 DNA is TGCGCCAGCTCCGGGACAGTTCTGCAAGAGACCCAGTACTTC. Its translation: CASSGTVLQETQYF.

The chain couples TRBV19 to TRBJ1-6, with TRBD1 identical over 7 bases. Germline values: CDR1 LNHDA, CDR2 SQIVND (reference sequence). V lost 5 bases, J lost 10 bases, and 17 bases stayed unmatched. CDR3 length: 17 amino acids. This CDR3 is CASSPTGTVRRRSPLHF. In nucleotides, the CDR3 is TGTGCCAGTAGTCCAACGGGGACAGTAAGACGAAGATCACCCCTCCACTTT.

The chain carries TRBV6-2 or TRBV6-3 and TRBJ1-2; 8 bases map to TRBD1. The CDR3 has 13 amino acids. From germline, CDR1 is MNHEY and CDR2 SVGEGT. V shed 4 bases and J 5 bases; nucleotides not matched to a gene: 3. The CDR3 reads CASSLQGVYGYTF. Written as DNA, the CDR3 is TGTGCCAGCAGTTTACAGGGGGTGTATGGCTACACCTTC.

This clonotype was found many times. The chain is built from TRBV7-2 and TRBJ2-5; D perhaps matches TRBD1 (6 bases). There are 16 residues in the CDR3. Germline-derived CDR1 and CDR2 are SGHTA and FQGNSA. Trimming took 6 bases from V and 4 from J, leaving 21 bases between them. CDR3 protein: CASSRYGTSERETQYF. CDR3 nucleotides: TGTGCCAGCAGTCGCTACGGGACATCCGAGAGAGAGACCCAGTACTTC.

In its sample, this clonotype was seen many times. The CDR3 coding sequence is TGCAGCGTTGGATTCACTAGCGGGGCCGATACGCAGTATTTT. Protein sequence: CSVGFTSGADTQYF. This chain uses TRBV29-1 with TRBJ2-3; TRBD2 matches at 10 bases. The CDR3 is made up of 14 amino acids. Germline lookup yields CDR1 SQVTM and CDR2 ANQGSEA. V lost 4 bases, J lost 6 bases, and 7 bases stayed unmatched.

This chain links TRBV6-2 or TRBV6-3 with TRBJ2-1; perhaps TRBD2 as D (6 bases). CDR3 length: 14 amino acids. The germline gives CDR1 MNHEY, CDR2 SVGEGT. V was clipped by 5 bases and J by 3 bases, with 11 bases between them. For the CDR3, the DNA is TGTGCCAGCAGTCTAGCGCGGGACTACAATGAGCAGTTCTTC. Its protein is CASSLARDYNEQFF.

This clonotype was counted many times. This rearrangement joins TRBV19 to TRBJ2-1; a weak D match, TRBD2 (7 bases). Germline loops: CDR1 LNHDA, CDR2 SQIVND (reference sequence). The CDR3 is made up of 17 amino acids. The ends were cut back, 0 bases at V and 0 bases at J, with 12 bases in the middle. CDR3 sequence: CASSIEDGGPSYNEQFF. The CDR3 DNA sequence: TGTGCCAGTAGTATAGAGGACGGGGGGCCCTCCTACAATGAGCAGTTCTTC.

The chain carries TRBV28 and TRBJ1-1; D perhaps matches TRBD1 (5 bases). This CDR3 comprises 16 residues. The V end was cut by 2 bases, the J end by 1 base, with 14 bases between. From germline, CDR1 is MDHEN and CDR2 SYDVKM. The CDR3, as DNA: TGTGCCAGCAGTTTAAGGGGCTCTTGGACGAACACTGAAGCTTTCTTT. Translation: CASSLRGSWTNTEAFF. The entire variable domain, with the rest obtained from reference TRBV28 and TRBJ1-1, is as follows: DVKVTQSSRYLVKRTGEKVFLECVQDMDHENMFWYRQDPGLGLRLIYFSYDVKMKEKGDIPEGYSVSREKKERFSLILESASTNQTSMYLCASSLRGSWTNTEAFFGQGTRLTVV.

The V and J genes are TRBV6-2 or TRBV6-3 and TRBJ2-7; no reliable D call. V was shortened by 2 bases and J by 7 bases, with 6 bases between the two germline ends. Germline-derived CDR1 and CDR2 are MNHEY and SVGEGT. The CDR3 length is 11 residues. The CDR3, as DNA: TGTGCCAGCAGTTACAGAGGAGAGCAGTACTTC. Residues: CASSYRGEQYF.

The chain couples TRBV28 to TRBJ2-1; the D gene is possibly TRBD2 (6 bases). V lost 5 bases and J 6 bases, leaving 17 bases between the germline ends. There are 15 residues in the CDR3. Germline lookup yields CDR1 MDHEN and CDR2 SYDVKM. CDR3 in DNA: TGTGCCAGCAGTCCTCCATCGGCGGGGAGCAATGAGCAGTTCTTC. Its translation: CASSPPSAGSNEQFF.

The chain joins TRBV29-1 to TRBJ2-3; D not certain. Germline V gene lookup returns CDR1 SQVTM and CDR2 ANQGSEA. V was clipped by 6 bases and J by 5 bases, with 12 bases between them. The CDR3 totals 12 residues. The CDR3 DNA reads TGCAGCGTAATCAGAGATGGAGATACGCAGTATTTT. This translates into CSVIRDGDTQYF.

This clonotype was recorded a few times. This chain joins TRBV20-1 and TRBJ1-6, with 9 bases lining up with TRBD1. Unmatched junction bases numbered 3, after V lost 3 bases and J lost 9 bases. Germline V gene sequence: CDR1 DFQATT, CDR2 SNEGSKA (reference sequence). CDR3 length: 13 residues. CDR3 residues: CSASETGGSPLHF. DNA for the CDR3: TGCAGTGCTAGCGAGACAGGGGGTTCACCCCTCCACTTT.

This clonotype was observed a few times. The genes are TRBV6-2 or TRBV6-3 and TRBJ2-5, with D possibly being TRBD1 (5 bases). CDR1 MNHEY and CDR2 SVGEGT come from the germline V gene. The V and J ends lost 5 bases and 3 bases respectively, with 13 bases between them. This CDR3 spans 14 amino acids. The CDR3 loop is CASSPRVEEETQYF. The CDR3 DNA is TGTGCCAGCAGTCCCAGGGTAGAGGAAGAGACCCAGTACTTC.

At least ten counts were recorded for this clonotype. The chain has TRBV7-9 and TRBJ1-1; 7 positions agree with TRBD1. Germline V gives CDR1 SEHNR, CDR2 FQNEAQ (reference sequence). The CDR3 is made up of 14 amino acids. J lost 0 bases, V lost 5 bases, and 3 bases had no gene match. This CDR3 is CASSKGQLNTEAFF. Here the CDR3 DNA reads TGTGCCAGCAGCAAGGGACAGTTGAACACTGAAGCTTTCTTT.

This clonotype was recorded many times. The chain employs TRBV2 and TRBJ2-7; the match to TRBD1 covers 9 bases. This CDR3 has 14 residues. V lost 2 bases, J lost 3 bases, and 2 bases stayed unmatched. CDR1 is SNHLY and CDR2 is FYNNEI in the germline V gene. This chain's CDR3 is CASSEQGQGYEQYF. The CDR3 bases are TGTGCCAGCAGTGAACAGGGACAGGGCTACGAGCAGTACTTC. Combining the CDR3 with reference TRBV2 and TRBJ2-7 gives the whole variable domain EPEVTQTPSHQVTQMGQEVILRCVPISNHLYFYWYRQILGQKVEFLVSFYNNEISEKSEIFDDQFSVERPDGSNFTLKIRSTKLEDSAMYFCASSEQGQGYEQYFGPGTRLTVT.

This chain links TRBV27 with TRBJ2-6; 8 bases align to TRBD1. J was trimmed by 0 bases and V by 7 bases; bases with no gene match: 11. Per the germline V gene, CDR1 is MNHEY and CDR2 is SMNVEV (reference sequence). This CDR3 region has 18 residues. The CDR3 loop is CASTDRGTTYSGANVLTF. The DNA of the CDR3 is TGTGCCAGCACCGACAGGGGAACTACTTACTCTGGGGCCAACGTCCTGACTTTC.

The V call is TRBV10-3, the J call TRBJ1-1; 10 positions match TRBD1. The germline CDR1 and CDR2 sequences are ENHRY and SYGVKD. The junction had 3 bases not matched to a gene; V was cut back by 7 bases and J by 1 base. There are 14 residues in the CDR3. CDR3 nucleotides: TGTGCCATCAAGGGGACAGGGGCGAACACTGAAGCTTTCTTT. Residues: CAIKGTGANTEAFF.

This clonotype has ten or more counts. The CDR3 region is CASSQDGSRLAKNIQYF. Here the CDR3 DNA reads TGCGCCAGCAGCCAAGACGGTTCGAGGCTAGCCAAAAACATTCAGTACTTC. The chain joins TRBV4-3 to TRBJ2-4; D uncertain. The CDR3 is 17 amino acids. With 0 bases removed from V and 0 bases from J, the gap between germline ends came to 12 bases. CDR1 LGHNA and CDR2 YSLEER come from the germline V gene.

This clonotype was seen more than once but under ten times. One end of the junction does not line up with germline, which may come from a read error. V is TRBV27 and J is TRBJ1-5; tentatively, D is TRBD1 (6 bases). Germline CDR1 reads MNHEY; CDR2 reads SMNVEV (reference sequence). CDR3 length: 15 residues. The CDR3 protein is CVSSGDRYSNQPQHF. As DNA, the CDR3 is TGTGTCAGCTCTGGTGACAGGTATAGCAATCAGCCCCAGCATTTT.

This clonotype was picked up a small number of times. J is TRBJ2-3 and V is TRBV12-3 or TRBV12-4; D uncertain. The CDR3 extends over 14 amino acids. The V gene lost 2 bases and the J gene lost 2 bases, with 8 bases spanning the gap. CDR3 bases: TGTGCCAGCAGTTTAACGACAAACACAGATACGCAGTATTTT. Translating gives CASSLTTNTDTQYF.

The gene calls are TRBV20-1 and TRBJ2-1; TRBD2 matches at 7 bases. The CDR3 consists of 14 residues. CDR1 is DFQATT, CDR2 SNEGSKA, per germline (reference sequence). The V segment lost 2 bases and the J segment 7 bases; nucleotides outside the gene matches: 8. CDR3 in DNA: TGCAGTGCTAGATCCGGGGGGTTTCGGAATGAGCAGTTCTTC. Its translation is CSARSGGFRNEQFF.

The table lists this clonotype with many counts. The CDR3 sequence is CSASLDRPRSNQPQHF. CDR3 bases: TGCAGTGCTAGTCTGGACAGGCCCCGTAGCAATCAGCCCCAGCATTTT. This chain joins TRBV20-1 and TRBJ1-5; 7 positions match TRBD1. The germline V gene has CDR1 DFQATT and CDR2 SNEGSKA (reference sequence). CDR3 size: 16 residues. V was pared by 3 bases and J by 0 bases, with 8 bases of the junction left unmatched.

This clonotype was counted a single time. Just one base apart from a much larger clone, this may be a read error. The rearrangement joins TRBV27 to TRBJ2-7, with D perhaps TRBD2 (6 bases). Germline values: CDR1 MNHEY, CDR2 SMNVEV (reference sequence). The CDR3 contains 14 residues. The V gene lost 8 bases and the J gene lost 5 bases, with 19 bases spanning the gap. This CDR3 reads CASSRLGGANEQYF. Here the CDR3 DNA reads TGTGCCAGCTCAAGGCTCGGAGGGGCCAACGAGCAGTACTTC.

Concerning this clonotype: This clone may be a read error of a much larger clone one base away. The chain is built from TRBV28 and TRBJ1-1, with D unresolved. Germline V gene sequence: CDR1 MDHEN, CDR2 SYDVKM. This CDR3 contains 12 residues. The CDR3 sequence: CVSSTGDTEAFF. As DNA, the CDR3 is TGTGTCAGCAGCACCGGAGACACTGAAGCTTTCTTT.

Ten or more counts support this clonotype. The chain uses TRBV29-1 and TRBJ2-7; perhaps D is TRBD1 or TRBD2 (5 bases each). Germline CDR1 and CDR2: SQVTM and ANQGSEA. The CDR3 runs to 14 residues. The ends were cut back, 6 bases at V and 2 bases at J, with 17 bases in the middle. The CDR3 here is CSVLRDGNAYEQYF. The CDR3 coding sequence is TGCAGCGTACTCCGGGACGGAAATGCCTACGAGCAGTACTTC.

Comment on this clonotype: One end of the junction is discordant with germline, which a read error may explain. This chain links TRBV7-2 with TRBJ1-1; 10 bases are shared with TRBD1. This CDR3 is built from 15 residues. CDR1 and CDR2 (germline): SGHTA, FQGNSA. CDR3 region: CVSSSMDRGTTEAFF. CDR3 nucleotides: TGTGTCAGCAGCTCCATGGACAGGGGGACCACTGAAGCTTTCTTC.